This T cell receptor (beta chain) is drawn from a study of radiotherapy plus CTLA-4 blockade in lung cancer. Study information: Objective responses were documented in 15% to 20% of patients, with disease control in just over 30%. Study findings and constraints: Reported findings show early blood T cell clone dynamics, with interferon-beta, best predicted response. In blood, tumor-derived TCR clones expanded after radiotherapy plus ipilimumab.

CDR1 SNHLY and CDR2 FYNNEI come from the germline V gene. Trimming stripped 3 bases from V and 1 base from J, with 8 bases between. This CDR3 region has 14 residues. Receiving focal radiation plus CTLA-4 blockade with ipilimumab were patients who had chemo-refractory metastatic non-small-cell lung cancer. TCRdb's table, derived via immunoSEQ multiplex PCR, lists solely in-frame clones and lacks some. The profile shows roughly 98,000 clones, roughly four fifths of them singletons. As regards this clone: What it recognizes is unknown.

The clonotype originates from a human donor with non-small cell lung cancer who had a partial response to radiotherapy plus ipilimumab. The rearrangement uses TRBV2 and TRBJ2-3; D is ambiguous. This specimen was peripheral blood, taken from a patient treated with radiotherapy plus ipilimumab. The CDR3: CASSEGDGTDTQYF. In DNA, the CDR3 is TGTGCCAGCAGTGAGGGCGACGGCACAGATACGCAGTATTTT. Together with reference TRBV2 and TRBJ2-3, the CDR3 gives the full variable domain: EPEVTQTPSHQVTQMGQEVILRCVPISNHLYFYWYRQILGQKVEFLVSFYNNEISEKSEIFDDQFSVERPDGSNFTLKIRSTKLEDSAMYFCASSEGDGTDTQYFGPGTRLTVL.